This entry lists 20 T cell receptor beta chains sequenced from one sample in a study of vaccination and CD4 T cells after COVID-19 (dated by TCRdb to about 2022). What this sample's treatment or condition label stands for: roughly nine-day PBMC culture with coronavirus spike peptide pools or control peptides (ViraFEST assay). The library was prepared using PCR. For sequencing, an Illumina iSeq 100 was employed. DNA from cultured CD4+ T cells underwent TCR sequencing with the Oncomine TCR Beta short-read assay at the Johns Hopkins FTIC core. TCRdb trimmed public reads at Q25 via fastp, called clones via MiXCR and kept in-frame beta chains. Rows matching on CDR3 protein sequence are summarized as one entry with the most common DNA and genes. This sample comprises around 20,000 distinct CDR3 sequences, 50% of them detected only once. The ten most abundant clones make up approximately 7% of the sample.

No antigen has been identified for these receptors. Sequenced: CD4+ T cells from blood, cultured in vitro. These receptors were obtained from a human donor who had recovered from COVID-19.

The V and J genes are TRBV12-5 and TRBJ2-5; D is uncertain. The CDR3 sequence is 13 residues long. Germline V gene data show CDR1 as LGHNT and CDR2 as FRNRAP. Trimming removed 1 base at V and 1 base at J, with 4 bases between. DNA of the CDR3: TGTGCTAGTGGTTTGGGGACCCAAGAGACCCAGTACTTC. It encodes CASGLGTQETQYF. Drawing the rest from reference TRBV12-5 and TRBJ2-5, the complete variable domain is DARVTQTPRHKVTEMGQEVTMRCQPILGHNTVFWYRQTMMQGLELLAYFRNRAPLDDSGMPKDRFSAEMPDATLATLKIQPSEPRDSAVYFCASGLGTQETQYFGPGTRLLVL.

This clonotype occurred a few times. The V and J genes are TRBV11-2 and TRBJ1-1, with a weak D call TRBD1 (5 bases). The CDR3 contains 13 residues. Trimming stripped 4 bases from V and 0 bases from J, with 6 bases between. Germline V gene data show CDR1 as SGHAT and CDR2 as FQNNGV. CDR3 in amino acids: CASSSTVNTEAFF. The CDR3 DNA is TGTGCCAGCAGCTCGACAGTGAACACTGAAGCTTTCTTT.

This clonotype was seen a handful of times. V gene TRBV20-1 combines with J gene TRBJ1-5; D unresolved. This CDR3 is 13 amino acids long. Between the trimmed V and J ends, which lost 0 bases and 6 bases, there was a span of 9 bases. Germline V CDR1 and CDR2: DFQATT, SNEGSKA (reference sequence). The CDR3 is CSARETPRQPQHF. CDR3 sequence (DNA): TGCAGTGCTAGAGAGACACCCCGTCAGCCCCAGCATTTT.

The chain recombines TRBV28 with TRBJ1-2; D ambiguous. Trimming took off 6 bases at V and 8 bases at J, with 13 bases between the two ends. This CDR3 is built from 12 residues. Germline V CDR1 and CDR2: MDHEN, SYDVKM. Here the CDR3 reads CASSSSHVGYTF. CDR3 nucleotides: TGTGCCAGCAGCTCATCACACGTCGGCTACACCTTC.

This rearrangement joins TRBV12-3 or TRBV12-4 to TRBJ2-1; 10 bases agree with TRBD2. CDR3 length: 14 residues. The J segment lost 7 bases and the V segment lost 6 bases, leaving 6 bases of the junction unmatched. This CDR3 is CASSLAGVLNEQFF. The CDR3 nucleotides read TGTGCCAGCAGCCTAGCGGGAGTCCTGAATGAGCAGTTCTTC.

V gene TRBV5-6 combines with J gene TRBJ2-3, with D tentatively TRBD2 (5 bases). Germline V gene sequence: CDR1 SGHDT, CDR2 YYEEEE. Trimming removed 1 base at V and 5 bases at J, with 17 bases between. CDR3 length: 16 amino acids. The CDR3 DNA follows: TGTGCCAGCAGCTTGAGTTTGGTCTCAGGAGGAGATACGCAGTATTTT. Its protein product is CASSLSLVSGGDTQYF. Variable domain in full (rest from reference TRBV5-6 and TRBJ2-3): DAGVTQSPTHLIKTRGQQVTLRCSPKSGHDTVSWYQQALGQGPQFIFQYYEEEERQRGNFPDRFSGHQFPNYSSELNVNALLLGDSALYLCASSLSLVSGGDTQYFGPGTRLTVL.

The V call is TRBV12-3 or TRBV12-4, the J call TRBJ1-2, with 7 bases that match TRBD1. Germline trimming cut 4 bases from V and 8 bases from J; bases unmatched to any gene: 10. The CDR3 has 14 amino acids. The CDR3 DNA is TGTGCCAGCAGTTCCTTGGCAGGGGGGGAAGGCTACACCTTC. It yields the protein CASSSLAGGEGYTF.

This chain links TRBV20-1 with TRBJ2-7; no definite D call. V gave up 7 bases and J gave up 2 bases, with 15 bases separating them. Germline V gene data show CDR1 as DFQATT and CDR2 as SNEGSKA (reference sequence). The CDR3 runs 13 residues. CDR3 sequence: CSGKYGFTYEQYF. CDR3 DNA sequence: TGCAGTGGCAAGTACGGGTTTACCTACGAGCAGTACTTC.

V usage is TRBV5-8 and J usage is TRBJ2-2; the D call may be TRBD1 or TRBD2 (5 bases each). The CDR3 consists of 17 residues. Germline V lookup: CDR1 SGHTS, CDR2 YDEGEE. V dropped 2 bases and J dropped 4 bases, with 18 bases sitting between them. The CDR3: CASSLTLGAGITGELFF. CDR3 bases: TGTGCCAGCAGCTTAACCCTCGGGGCTGGGATCACCGGGGAGCTGTTTTTT.

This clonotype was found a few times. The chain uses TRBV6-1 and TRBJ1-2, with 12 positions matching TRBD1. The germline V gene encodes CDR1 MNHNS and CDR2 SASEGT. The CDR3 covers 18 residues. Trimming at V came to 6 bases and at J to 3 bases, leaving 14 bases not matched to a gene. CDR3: CASRGVEGQGAADYGYTF. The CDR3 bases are TGTGCCAGCAGGGGGGTCGAGGGACAGGGGGCTGCGGACTATGGCTACACCTTC.

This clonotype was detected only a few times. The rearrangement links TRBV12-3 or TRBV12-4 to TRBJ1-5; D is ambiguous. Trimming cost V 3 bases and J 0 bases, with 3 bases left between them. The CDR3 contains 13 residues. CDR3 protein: CASSLGSNQPQHF. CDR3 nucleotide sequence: TGTGCCAGCAGTTTGGGTAGCAATCAGCCCCAGCATTTT.

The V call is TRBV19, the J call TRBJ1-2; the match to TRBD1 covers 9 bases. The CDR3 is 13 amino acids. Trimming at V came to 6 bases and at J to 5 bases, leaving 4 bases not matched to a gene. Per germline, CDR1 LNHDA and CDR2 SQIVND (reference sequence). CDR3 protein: CASSAGTGYGYTF. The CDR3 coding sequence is TGTGCCAGTAGCGCCGGGACAGGGTATGGCTACACCTTC.

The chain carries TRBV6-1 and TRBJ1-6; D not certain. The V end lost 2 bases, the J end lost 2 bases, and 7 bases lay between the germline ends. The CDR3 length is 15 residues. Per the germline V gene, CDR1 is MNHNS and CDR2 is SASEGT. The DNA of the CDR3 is TGTGCCAGCAGTGAAACAGAGGCCTATAATTCACCCCTCCACTTT. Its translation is CASSETEAYNSPLHF.

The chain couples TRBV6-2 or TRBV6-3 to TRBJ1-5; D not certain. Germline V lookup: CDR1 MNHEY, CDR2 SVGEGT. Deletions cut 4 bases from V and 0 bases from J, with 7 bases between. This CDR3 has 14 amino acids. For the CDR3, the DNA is TGTGCCAGCAGTTTCGTGGATAGCAATCAGCCCCAGCATTTT. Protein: CASSFVDSNQPQHF.

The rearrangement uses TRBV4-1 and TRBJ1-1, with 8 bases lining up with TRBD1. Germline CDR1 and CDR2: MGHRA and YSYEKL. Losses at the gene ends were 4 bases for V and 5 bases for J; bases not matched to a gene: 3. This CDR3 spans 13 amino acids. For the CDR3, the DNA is TGCGCCAGCAGCCTGGACAGGGTGACTGAAGCTTTCTTT. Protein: CASSLDRVTEAFF.

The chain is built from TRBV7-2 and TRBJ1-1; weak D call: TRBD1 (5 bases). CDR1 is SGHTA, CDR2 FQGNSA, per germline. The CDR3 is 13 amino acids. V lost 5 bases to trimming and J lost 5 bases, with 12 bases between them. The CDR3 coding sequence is TGTGCCAGCAGCACCGGCAGGGAGACTGAAGCTTTCTTT. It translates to CASSTGRETEAFF.

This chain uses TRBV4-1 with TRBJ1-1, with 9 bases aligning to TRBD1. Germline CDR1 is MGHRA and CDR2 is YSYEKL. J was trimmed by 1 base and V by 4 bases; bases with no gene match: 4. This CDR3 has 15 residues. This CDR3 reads CASSPMGQGNTEAFF. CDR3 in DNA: TGCGCCAGCAGCCCCATGGGACAGGGGAACACTGAAGCTTTCTTT.

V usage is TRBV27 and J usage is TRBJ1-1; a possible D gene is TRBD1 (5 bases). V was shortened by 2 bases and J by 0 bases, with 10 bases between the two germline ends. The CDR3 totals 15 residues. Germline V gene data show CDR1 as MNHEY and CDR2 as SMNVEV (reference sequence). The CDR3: CASSLRGVMNTEAFF. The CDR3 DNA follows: TGTGCCAGCAGTTTACGGGGGGTAATGAACACTGAAGCTTTCTTT.

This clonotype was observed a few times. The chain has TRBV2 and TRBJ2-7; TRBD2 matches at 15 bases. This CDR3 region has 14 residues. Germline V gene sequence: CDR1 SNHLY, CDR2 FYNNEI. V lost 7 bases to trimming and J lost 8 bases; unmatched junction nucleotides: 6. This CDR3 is CASNGGLAGGKQYF. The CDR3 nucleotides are TGTGCCAGCAACGGGGGACTAGCGGGAGGAAAGCAGTACTTC.

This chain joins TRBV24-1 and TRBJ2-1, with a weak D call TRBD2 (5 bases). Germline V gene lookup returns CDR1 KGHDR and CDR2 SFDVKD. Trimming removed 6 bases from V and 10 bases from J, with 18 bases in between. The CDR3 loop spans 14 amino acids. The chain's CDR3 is CATSTSTFSAEQFF. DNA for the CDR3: TGTGCCACCAGTACAAGCACTTTTAGCGCCGAGCAGTTCTTC.